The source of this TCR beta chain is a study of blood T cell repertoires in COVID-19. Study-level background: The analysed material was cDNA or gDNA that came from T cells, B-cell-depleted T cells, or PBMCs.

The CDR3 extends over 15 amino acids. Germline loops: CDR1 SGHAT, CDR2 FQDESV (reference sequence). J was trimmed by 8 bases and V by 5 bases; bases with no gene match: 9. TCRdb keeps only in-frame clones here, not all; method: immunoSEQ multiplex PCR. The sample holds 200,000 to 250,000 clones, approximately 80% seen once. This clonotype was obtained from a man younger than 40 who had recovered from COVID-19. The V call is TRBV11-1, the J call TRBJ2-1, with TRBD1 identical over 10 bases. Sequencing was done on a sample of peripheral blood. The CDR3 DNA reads TGTGCCAGCAGCCGCGGACAGGGGGTCGGAGATGAGCAGTTCTTC. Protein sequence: CASSRGQGVGDEQFF.